What follows are 5 T cell receptor beta chains derived from one specimen sequenced in a study of T cell changes during pregnancy in multiple sclerosis. TCRdb keeps only in-frame clones here, not all; method: immunoSEQ multiplex PCR. The sample shows about 34,000 clones, approximately 90% of them seen only once. Sequencing was performed on CD8+ T cells from peripheral blood mononuclear cells, taken in the third trimester of pregnancy. These receptors were collected from a female donor with multiple sclerosis, enrolled in a pregnancy study.

This sequence joins TRBV7-6 and TRBJ2-7, with 12 bases identical to TRBD1. Germline trimming cut 1 base from V and 5 bases from J; bases unmatched to any gene: 6. The germline gives CDR1 SGHVS, CDR2 FNYEAQ. The CDR3 is 16 residues long. CDR3 sequence reads: CASSLESGQGAHEQYF. The CDR3 DNA follows: TGTGCCAGCAGCTTAGAATCGGGACAGGGGGCCCACGAGCAGTACTTC.

The V call is TRBV6-4, the J call TRBJ2-5; D may be TRBD2 (6 bases). Trimming took 1 base from V and 6 from J, leaving 9 bases between them. From germline, CDR1 is MRHNA and CDR2 SNTAGT. This CDR3 comprises 13 residues. CDR3 amino acids: CASSDWGRKTQYF. The CDR3 DNA follows: TGTGCCAGCAGTGACTGGGGGAGGAAGACCCAGTACTTC.

The J gene is TRBJ1-5, the V gene TRBV6-1; D is unclear. The ends were cut back, 4 bases at V and 2 bases at J, with 12 bases in the middle. The CDR3 loop spans 15 amino acids. Germline assignment: CDR1 MNHNS and CDR2 SASEGT. For the CDR3, the DNA is TGTGCCAGCAGTGTGACCTTGGGAGGCAATCAGCCCCAGCATTTT. This codes for CASSVTLGGNQPQHF.

CDR3 sequence: CASSPTGGDSPLHF. The CDR3 DNA follows: TGTGCCAGCAGCCCCACGGGGGGTGATTCACCCCTCCACTTT. The chain links TRBV7-9 to TRBJ1-6; a possible D gene is TRBD1 (5 bases). CDR1 is SEHNR, CDR2 FQNEAQ, per germline (reference sequence). The CDR3 is 14 residues long. Trimming removed 5 bases from V and 8 bases from J, with 13 bases in between.

This clone came up once. The genes are TRBV5-6 and TRBJ1-4; D not resolved. Per the germline V gene, CDR1 is SGHDT and CDR2 is YYEEEE. V lost 9 bases and J lost 4, with 7 bases in between. This CDR3 region has 11 residues. CDR3 amino acids: CATEGNEKLFF. The CDR3 DNA follows: TGTGCCACCGAGGGTAATGAAAAACTGTTTTTT.